These 17 T cell receptor beta chains were sequenced from one sample in a study of shared clonotypes between healthy human individuals. TCRdb keeps only in-frame clones here, not all; method: immunoSEQ multiplex PCR. The sample includes hundreds of thousands of clones, roughly 95% of them seen just once. Selected positively for CCR7 and CD45RO-negative, naive CD8 cells excluded terminally differentiated effector memory CD45RA+ cells. The specimen sequenced was naive CD8+ T cells sorted from blood. Receptors originate from a woman in her twenties or thirties in good health.

The chain uses TRBV25-1 and TRBJ2-7, with 10 bases lining up with TRBD1. CDR1 is MGHDK and CDR2 is SYGVNS in the germline V gene. The V segment lost 3 bases and the J segment 3 bases; nucleotides outside the gene matches: 2. The CDR3 runs 14 residues. Here the CDR3 reads CASSDGTGVYEQYF. The CDR3 nucleotides read TGTGCCAGCAGTGACGGGACAGGGGTCTACGAGCAGTACTTC.

This rearrangement joins TRBV18 to TRBJ2-5; D is uncertain. Germline CDR1 reads KGHSH; CDR2 reads LQKENI. Trimming removed 0 bases at V and 5 bases at J, with 13 bases between. The CDR3 contains 15 residues. DNA of the CDR3: TGTGCCAGCTCACCACCCCGCGCCTTGGGGGAGACCCAGTACTTC. Residues: CASSPPRALGETQYF.

This clone was recorded only once. The rearrangement joins TRBV7-9 to TRBJ2-5; D remains unclear. The germline V gene has CDR1 SEHNR and CDR2 FQNEAQ (reference sequence). This CDR3 region has 17 residues. V was cut by 7 bases and J by 2 bases, with 23 bases left in between. CDR3 residues: CASTSPRAVGQQETQYF. In DNA, the CDR3 is TGTGCCAGCACCTCCCCTCGTGCCGTAGGTCAACAAGAGACCCAGTACTTC.

This sequence joins TRBV11-2 and TRBJ2-3; D is unresolved. The V and J ends lost 0 bases and 6 bases respectively, with 13 bases between them. The CDR3 length is 15 residues. Germline CDR1 SGHAT, CDR2 FQNNGV. The CDR3 nucleotides read TGTGCCAGCAGCTTAGATACGAGCTCCGGGGATACGCAGTATTTT. It encodes CASSLDTSSGDTQYF.

V and J are TRBV27 and TRBJ2-7; TRBD2 aligns across 10 bases. Trimming removed 5 bases from V and 0 bases from J; junction bases left unmatched: 7. The CDR3 covers 16 residues. Germline-derived CDR1 and CDR2 are MNHEY and SMNVEV (reference sequence). The CDR3 loop reads CASSPTTSGPSYEQYF. CDR3 sequence (DNA): TGTGCCAGCAGTCCCACGACTAGCGGGCCCTCCTACGAGCAGTACTTC.

The chain carries TRBV18 and TRBJ2-2, with 8 bases identical to TRBD1. Per germline, CDR1 KGHSH and CDR2 LQKENI. The CDR3 runs to 15 residues. After removal of 4 bases from V and 6 bases from J, the junction contained 7 bases not matched to a gene. CDR3 nucleotides: TGTGCCAGCTCACTCGGACAGGGACTTTCCGGGGAGCTGTTTTTT. It encodes CASSLGQGLSGELFF.

The rearrangement joins TRBV10-3 to TRBJ1-1; TRBD1 aligns across 8 bases. The CDR3 sequence is 16 residues long. Germline V gene lookup returns CDR1 ENHRY and CDR2 SYGVKD. V gave up 2 bases and J gave up 1 base; unmatched junction bases: 6. CDR3 bases: TGTGCCATCAGTGAGCCTCCCGGACAGGGGAACACTGAAGCTTTCTTT. Amino acids: CAISEPPGQGNTEAFF.

The chain carries TRBV19 and TRBJ2-5; D could derive from TRBD1 or TRBD2 (5 bases each). Trimming pared 4 bases from V and 11 bases from J, leaving 17 bases between. CDR3 size: 13 residues. Germline V gene lookup returns CDR1 LNHDA and CDR2 SQIVND (reference sequence). Here the CDR3 DNA reads TGTGCCAGTAGTACCGACCCGGGGCATGAGCAGTACTTC. The encoded protein is CASSTDPGHEQYF. Full variable domain (outside the CDR3, taken from reference TRBV19 and TRBJ2-5): DGGITQSPKYLFRKEGQNVTLSCEQNLNHDAMYWYRQDPGQGLRLIYYSQIVNDFQKGDIAEGYSVSREKKESFPLTVTSAQKNPTAFYLCASSTDPGHEQYFGPGTRLLVL.

This clone has only one observation. The chain recombines TRBV6-4 with TRBJ2-7; 8 bases are a match to TRBD2. The CDR3 consists of 14 residues. After removal of 5 bases from V and 3 bases from J, the junction contained 6 bases not matched to a gene. Germline CDR1 and CDR2: MRHNA and SNTAGT. In DNA form, the CDR3 reads TGTGCCAGCAGTCTGGCTAGCGGGCACTACGAGCAGTACTTC. It is translated as CASSLASGHYEQYF.

This chain links TRBV9 with TRBJ1-6, with 8 bases identical to TRBD1. CDR1 is SGDLS, CDR2 YYNGEE, per germline. The CDR3 spans 17 residues. The J segment lost 8 bases and the V segment lost 2 bases, leaving 12 bases of the junction unmatched. The chain's CDR3 is CASSVGSSGTGYSPLHF. The CDR3 DNA reads as TGTGCCAGCAGCGTCGGATCCTCGGGGACAGGTTATTCACCCCTCCACTTT.

The V call is TRBV7-9, the J call TRBJ1-4, with a tentative D call TRBD1 (6 bases). Trimming removed 5 bases from V and 8 bases from J, with 15 bases in between. The CDR3 totals 14 residues. Germline V gene data show CDR1 as SEHNR and CDR2 as FQNEAQ (reference sequence). CDR3 nucleotides: TGTGCCAGCAGCACACAGGGACCGGACGAAAAACTGTTTTTT. Its protein product is CASSTQGPDEKLFF.

The rearrangement joins TRBV5-1 to TRBJ1-1; D gene uncertain. This CDR3 spans 13 amino acids. With 5 bases removed from V and 6 bases from J, the gap between germline ends came to 14 bases. Germline V gene sequence: CDR1 SGHRS, CDR2 YFSETQ. CDR3 in DNA: TGCGCCAGCAGTTTTCGGGTTGCGGCTGAAGCTTTCTTT. It translates to CASSFRVAAEAFF.

The gene calls are TRBV7-6 and TRBJ2-1; 7 bases are shared with TRBD2. The CDR3 spans 15 residues. CDR1 SGHVS and CDR2 FNYEAQ come from the germline V gene. Trimming took 4 bases from V and 4 from J; bases not matched to a gene: 7. CDR3 region: CASSSGTTNYNEQFF. The CDR3 bases are TGTGCCAGCAGCTCCGGGACTACGAATTACAATGAGCAGTTCTTC.

About this clone: This specimen includes other DNA sequences encoding the same CDR3. CDR3 sequence reads: CASSTGTSGSYEQYF. For the CDR3, the DNA is TGTGCCAGCAGTACCGGGACTAGCGGCTCCTACGAGCAGTACTTC. The gene calls are TRBV27 and TRBJ2-7, with 11 bases identical to TRBD2. V shed 5 bases, J shed 0 bases, and the junction held 3 bases outside the gene matches. The germline V gene has CDR1 MNHEY and CDR2 SMNVEV (reference sequence). This CDR3 spans 15 amino acids.

J is TRBJ1-1 and V is TRBV7-9; the D is unclear. V lost 5 bases and J lost 4, with 17 bases in between. Germline CDR1 SEHNR, CDR2 FQNEAQ (reference sequence). This CDR3 has 15 amino acids. DNA for the CDR3: TGTGCCAGCAGCCCCTCCCTACGGGGTTCCACTGAAGCTTTCTTT. Protein product: CASSPSLRGSTEAFF.

V gene TRBV28 combines with J gene TRBJ2-3; D call uncertain. V shed 3 bases and J shed 5 bases, with 12 bases lying between them. Germline-derived CDR1 and CDR2 are MDHEN and SYDVKM. CDR3 length: 14 amino acids. The CDR3 DNA reads as TGTGCCAGCAGTTTTTCTATAGTGGGAGATACGCAGTATTTT. It specifies CASSFSIVGDTQYF.

This chain links TRBV28 with TRBJ2-7; D not resolved. The germline gives CDR1 MDHEN, CDR2 SYDVKM. The length of the CDR3 is 12 residues. V shed 6 bases and J shed 3 bases, with 9 bases lying between them. The DNA for the CDR3 is TGTGCCAGCAGCCGGATCCGCTACGAGCAGTACTTC. Its translation: CASSRIRYEQYF.